The clone carrying this TCR beta chain was observed at least ten times. The data derive from a study of T cells in Graves' hyperthyroidism and ophthalmopathy. The investigators amplified TCR beta CDR3 regions from RNA transcripts. The HTBI primer set drove a first-round RT-PCR of the TCR CDR3. TCRdb re-called the multiplex PCR reads through MiXCR, storing one row per CDR3 protein. The table lists about 600,000 distinct CDR3 sequences, around 15% of them singletons. The receptor's source is a woman between 40 and 50 years old with Graves' ophthalmopathy. Source material: blood.

This chain's CDR3 is CATGETVRDTEAFF. The CDR3 DNA reads as TGCGCCACCGGGGAGACCGTGAGGGACACTGAAGCTTTCTTT. This sequence joins TRBV10-2 and TRBJ1-1; D not resolved. The CDR3 totals 14 residues. V was cut by 10 bases and J by 3 bases, with 18 bases left in between. The germline CDR1 and CDR2 sequences are WSHSY and SAAADI.